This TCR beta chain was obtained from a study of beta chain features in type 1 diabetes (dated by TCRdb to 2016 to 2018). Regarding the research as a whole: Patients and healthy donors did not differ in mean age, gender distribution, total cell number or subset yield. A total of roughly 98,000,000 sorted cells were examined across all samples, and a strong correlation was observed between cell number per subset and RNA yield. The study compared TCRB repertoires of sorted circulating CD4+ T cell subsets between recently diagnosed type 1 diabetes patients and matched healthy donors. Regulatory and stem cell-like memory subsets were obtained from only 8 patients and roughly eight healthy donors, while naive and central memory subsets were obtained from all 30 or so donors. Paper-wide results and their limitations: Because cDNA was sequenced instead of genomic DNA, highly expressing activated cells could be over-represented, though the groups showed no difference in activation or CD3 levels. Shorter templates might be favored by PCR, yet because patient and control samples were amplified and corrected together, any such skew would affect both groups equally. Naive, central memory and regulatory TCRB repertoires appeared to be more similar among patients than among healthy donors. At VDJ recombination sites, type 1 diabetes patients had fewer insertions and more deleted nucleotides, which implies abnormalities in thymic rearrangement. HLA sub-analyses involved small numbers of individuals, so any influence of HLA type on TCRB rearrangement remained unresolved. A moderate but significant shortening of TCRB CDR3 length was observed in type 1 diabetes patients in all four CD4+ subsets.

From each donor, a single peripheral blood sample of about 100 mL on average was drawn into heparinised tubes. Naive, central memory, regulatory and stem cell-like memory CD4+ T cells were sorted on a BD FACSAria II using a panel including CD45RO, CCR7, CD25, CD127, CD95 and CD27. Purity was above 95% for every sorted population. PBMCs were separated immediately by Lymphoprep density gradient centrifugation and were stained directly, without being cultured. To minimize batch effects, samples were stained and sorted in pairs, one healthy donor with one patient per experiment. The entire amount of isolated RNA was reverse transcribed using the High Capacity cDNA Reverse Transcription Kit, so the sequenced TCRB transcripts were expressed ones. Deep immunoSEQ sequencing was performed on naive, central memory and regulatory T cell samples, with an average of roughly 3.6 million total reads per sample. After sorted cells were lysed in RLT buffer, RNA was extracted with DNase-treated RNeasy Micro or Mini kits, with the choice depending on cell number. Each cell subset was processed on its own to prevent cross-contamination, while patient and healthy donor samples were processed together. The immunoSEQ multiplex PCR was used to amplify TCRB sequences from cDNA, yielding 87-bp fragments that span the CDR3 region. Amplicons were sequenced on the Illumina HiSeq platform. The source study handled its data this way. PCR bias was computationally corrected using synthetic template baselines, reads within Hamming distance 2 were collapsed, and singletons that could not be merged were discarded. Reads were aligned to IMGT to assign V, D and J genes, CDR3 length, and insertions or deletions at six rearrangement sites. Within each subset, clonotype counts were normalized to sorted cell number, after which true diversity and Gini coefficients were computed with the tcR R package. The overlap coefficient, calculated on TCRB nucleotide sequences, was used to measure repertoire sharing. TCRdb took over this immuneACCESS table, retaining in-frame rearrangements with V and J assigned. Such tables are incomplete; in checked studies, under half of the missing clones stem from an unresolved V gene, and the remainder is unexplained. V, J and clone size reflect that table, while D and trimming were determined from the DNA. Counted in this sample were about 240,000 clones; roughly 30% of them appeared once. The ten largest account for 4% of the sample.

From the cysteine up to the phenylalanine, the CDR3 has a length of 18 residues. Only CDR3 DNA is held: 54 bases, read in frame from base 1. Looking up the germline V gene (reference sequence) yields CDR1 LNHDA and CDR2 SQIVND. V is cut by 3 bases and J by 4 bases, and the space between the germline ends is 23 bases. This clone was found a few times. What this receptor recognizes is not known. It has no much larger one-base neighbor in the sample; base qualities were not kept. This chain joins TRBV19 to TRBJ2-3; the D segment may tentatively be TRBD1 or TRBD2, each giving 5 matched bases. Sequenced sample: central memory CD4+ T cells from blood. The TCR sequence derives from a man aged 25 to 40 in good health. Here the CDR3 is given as CASSIRGVGSRRSDTQYF. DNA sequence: TGTGCCAGTAGTATCAGAGGGGTCGGAAGCCGTAGGTCAGATACGCAGTATTTT.